In its sample, the clone carrying this T cell receptor (beta chain) was seen many times. This CDR3 spans 13 amino acids. Deletions cut 10 bases from V and 3 bases from J, with 13 bases between. From germline, CDR1 is MNHEY and CDR2 SMNVEV (reference sequence). The sample belongs to a study of T-cell reconstitution after alpha-beta-depleted transplantation in children. During its preparation, the TCRbeta library received unique molecular identifiers. MiXCR was run by TCRdb on the PCR reads, yielding one entry per CDR3 protein. Among roughly 120,000 distinct CDR3 sequences listed, 9% to 12% were seen once.

The TCR sequence derives from a human donor who donated a stem cell graft to a child with acute lymphoblastic leukemia. The V and J genes are TRBV27 and TRBJ1-5, with D perhaps TRBD1 (5 bases). The sequencing used PBMCs from the stem cell graft donor, collected from the stem cell graft. The CDR3 coding sequence is TGTGCCATCACAGGCGGGTTCAATCAGCCCCAGCATTTT. The encoded protein is CAITGGFNQPQHF.